The 6 T cell receptor beta chains reported below all come from one sample, sequenced in a study of Ad26.COV2.S vaccination and SARS-CoV-2 variants. Sample treatment: roughly 20 received Ad26.COV2.S at low or high dose, single or two shots; 5 received placebo; per-sample allocation not given. Sampling was performed 63 days after the first vaccine or placebo injection. Generated by immunoSEQ multiplex PCR, the TCRdb table keeps only in-frame clones and is missing some. This sample has hundreds of thousands of clones, with around 89% found just once. The sample was peripheral blood, taken in a trial of Ad26.COV2.S vaccine versus placebo. These TCRs come from a person aged 18-65 years who received the Ad26.COV2.S COVID-19 vaccine or a placebo.

The chain combines TRBV7-9 with TRBJ2-1, with TRBD1 identical over 9 bases. The CDR3 runs to 16 residues. V dropped 4 bases and J dropped 1; count of bases not matched to a gene: 5. Germline V gene sequence: CDR1 SEHNR, CDR2 FQNEAQ (reference sequence). CDR3 DNA: TGTGCCAGCAGCTCACCGGGACAGGGTTCCTACAATGAGCAGTTCTTC. This translates into CASSSPGQGSYNEQFF.

The DNA for the CDR3 is TGTGCCAGCAGGCGGACAGCAACGGGTGAAGCTTTCTTT. It encodes CASRRTATGEAFF. The rearrangement uses TRBV7-9 and TRBJ1-1, with D tentatively TRBD1 (6 bases). The CDR3 is 13 amino acids. Germline V gene sequence: CDR1 SEHNR, CDR2 FQNEAQ (reference sequence). V was pared by 6 bases and J by 7 bases, with 15 bases between.

The genes are TRBV19 and TRBJ2-5; the D is unclear. The CDR3 sequence is 14 residues long. Germline V gene data show CDR1 as LNHDA and CDR2 as SQIVND (reference sequence). The V and J ends lost 3 bases and 9 bases respectively, with 17 bases between them. This CDR3 reads CASSIGVGQKPQYF. CDR3 bases: TGTGCCAGTAGTATTGGGGTGGGTCAGAAGCCCCAGTACTTC.

This rearrangement joins TRBV24-1 to TRBJ2-2, with TRBD2 as a possible D gene (6 bases). Trimming removed 6 bases from V and 3 bases from J, with 13 bases in between. This CDR3 is built from 15 residues. CDR1 is KGHDR and CDR2 is SFDVKD in the germline V gene. The CDR3 DNA is TGTGCCACCAGTAGGAGCGGGCGGGACACCGGGGAGCTGTTTTTT. Translating it yields CATSRSGRDTGELFF.

This chain links TRBV6-5 with TRBJ2-7; 8 nucleotides agree with TRBD1. Trimming took 6 bases from V and 2 from J; bases not matched to a gene: 6. The germline CDR1 and CDR2 sequences are MNHEY and SVGAGI. The CDR3 runs 14 residues. The CDR3 spells CASSGTGPTYEQYF. The CDR3 DNA is TGTGCCAGCAGCGGGACAGGACCCACCTACGAGCAGTACTTC.

The chain recombines TRBV10-1 with TRBJ2-1; 12 nucleotides match TRBD2. Germline V gene sequence: CDR1 WNHNN, CDR2 SYGVQD (reference sequence). The CDR3 is 15 residues long. Trimming cost V 0 bases and J 7 bases; bases outside gene matches: 1. CDR3 coding DNA: TGCGCCAGCAGTGAGTCCCTAGCGGGAGGGAATGAGCAGTTCTTC. Amino acid sequence: CASSESLAGGNEQFF.